This TCR beta chain emerged from a study of blood T cell repertoires in COVID-19. Trimming removed 6 bases from V and 6 bases from J; junction bases left unmatched: 6. Germline lookup yields CDR1 WSHSY and CDR2 SAAADI. The CDR3 spans 15 residues. Methods used by the authors: Reference gene primers were amplified, and this amplification served to estimate nucleated cell counts. Assay: immunoSEQ multiplex PCR; the TCRdb copy retains only in-frame clones and omits some. That table gives V, J and clone size, and the DNA gave D and trimming. The table lists 150,000 to 200,000 clones, 87% of them singletons, with just under 4% in the top ten.

The chain carries TRBV10-2 and TRBJ2-7, with TRBD2 matching 15 bases. This receptor was obtained from a woman aged 55-75 years who had recovered from COVID-19. Material: peripheral blood. The CDR3 coding sequence is TGCGCCAGCAGGATCTGGACTAGCGGGGGGGGCGAGCAGTACTTC. Encoded protein: CASRIWTSGGGEQYF.